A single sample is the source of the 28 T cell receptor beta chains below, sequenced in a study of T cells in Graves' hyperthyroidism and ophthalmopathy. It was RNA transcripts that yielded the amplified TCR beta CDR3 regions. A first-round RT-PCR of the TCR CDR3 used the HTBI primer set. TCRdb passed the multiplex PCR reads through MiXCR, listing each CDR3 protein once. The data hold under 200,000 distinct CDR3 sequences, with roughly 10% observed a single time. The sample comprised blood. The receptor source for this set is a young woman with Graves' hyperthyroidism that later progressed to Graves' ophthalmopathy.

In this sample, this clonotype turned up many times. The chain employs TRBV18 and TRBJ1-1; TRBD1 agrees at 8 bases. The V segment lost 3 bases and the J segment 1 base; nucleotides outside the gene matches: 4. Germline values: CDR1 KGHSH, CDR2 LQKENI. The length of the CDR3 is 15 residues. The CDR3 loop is CASSPRQGSNTEAFF. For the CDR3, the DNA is TGTGCCAGCTCACCGAGACAGGGGTCGAACACTGAAGCTTTCTTT.

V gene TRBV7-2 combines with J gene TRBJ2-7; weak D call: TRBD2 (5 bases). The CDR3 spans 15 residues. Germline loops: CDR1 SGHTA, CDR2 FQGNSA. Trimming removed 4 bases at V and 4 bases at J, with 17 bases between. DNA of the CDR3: TGTGCCAGCAGCTATCGTGGCGGGTTAAGGTACGAGCAGTACTTC. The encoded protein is CASSYRGGLRYEQYF.

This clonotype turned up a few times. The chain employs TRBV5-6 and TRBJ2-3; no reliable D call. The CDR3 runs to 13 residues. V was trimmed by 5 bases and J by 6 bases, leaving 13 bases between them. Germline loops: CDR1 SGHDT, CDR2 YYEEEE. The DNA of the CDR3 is TGTGCCAGCAGTATAACGCCTAGGGATACGCAGTATTTT. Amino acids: CASSITPRDTQYF.

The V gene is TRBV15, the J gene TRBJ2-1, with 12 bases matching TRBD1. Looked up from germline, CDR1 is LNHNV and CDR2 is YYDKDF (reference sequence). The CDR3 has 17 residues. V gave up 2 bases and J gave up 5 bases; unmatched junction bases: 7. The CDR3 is CATSRNLGTGGHNEQFF. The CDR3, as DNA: TGTGCCACCAGCAGAAACCTCGGGACAGGGGGCCACAATGAGCAGTTCTTC.

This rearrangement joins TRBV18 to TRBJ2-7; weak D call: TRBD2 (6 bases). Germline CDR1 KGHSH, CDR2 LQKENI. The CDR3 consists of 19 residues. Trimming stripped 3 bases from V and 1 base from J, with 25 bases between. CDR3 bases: TGTGCCAGCTCACCTGAGTACGTCTCTCGGGAGTTACTATCCTACGAGCAGTACTTC. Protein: CASSPEYVSRELLSYEQYF. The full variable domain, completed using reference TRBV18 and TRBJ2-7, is NAGVMQNPRHLVRRRGQEARLRCSPMKGHSHVYWYRQLPEEGLKFMVYLQKENIIDESGMPKERFSAEFPKEGPSILRIQQVVRGDSAAYFCASSPEYVSRELLSYEQYFGPGTRLTVT.

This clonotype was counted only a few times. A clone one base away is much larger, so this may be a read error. CDR3 nucleotides: TGCAGTGCTAGTGGTAGCGGGCTGAGGTCCTACGAGCAGTACTTC. Its translation is CSASGSGLRSYEQYF. V usage is TRBV20-1 and J usage is TRBJ2-7; 7 bases agree with TRBD2. J gave up 1 base and V 3 bases, and 9 bases lay outside the gene matches. The germline gives CDR1 DFQATT, CDR2 SNEGSKA (reference sequence). There are 15 residues in the CDR3.

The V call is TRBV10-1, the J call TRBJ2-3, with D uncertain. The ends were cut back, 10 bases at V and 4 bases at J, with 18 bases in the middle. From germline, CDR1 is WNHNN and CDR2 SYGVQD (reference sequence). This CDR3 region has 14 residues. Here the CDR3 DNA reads TGCGCCACCGCGGACCAAAAACTGGCAGATACGCAGTATTTT. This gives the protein CATADQKLADTQYF.

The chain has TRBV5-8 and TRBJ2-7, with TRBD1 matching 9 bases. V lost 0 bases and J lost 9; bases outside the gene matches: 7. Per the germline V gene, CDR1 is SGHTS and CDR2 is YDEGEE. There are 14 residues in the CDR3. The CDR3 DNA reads TGTGCCAGCAGCTTGGAACAGGGGGCATTAGGGCAGTACTTC. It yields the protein CASSLEQGALGQYF.

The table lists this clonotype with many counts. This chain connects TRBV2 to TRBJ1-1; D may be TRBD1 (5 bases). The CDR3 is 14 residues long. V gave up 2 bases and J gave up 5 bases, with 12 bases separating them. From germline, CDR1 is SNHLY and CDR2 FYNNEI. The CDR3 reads CASSESRGYTEAFF. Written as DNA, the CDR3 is TGTGCCAGCAGTGAAAGTAGGGGATATACTGAAGCTTTCTTT. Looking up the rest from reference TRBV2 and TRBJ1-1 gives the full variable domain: EPEVTQTPSHQVTQMGQEVILRCVPISNHLYFYWYRQILGQKVEFLVSFYNNEISEKSEIFDDQFSVERPDGSNFTLKIRSTKLEDSAMYFCASSESRGYTEAFFGQGTRLTVV.

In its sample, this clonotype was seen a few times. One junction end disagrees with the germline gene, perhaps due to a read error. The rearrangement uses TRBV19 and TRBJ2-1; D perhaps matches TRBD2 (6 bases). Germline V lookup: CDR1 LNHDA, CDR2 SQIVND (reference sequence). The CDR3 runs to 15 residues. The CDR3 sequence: CASSIGRGPYSEQFF. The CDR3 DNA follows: TGTGCCAGTAGTATAGGGCGGGGCCCCTACAGTGAGCAGTTCTTC.

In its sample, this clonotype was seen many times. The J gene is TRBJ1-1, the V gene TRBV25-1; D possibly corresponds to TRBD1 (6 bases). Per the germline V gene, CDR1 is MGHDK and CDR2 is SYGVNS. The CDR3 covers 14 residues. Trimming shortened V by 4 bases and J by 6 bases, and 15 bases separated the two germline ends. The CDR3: CASSASSGAPEAFF. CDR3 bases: TGTGCCAGCAGTGCTTCTTCGGGGGCCCCTGAAGCTTTCTTT.

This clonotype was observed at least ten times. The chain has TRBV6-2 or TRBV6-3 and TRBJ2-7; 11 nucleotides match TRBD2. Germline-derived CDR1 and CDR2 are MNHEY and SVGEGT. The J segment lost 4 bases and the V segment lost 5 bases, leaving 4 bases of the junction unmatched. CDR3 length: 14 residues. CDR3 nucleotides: TGTGCCAGCAGTCGCACTAGCGGGAGTTACGAGCAGTACTTC. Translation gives CASSRTSGSYEQYF.

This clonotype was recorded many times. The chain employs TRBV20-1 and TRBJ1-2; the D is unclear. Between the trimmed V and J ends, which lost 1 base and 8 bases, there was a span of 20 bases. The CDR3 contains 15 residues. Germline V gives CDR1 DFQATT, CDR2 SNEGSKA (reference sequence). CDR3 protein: CSARVNLAPQRGYTF. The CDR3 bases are TGCAGTGCTAGAGTTAATCTCGCTCCGCAAAGGGGCTACACCTTC.

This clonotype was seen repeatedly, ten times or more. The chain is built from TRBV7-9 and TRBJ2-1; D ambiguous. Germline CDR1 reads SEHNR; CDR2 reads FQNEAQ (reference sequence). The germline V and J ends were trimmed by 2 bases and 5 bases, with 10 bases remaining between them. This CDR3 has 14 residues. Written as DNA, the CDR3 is TGTGCCAGCAGCTTATTAGGGTATGACAATGAGCAGTTCTTC. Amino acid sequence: CASSLLGYDNEQFF.

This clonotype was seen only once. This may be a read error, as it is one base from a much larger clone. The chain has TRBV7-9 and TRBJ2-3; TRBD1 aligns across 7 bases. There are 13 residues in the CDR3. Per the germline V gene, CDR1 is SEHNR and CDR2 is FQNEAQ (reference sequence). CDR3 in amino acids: CASSSTGTETQYF. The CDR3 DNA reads TGTGCCAGCAGCTCGACAGGGACAGAGACGCAGTATTTT.

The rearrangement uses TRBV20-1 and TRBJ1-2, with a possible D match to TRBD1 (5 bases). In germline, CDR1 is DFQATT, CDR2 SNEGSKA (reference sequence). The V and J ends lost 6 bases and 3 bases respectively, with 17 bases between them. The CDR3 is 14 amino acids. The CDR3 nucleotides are TGCAGTGCCCCGCCCGGGGGGAAGGACTATGGCTACACCTTC. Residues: CSAPPGGKDYGYTF.

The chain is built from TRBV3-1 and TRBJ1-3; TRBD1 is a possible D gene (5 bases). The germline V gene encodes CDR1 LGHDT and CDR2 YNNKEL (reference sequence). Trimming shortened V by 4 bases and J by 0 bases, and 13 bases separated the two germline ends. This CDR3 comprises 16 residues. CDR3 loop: CASSLGTPASGNTIYF. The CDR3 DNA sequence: TGTGCCAGCAGCCTTGGGACTCCTGCCTCTGGAAACACCATATATTTT.

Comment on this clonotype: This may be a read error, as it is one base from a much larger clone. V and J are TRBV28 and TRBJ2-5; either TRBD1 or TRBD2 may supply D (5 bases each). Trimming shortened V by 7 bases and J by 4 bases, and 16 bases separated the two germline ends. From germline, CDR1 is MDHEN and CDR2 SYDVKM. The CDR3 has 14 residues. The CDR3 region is CASTPPGPIETQYF. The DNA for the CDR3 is TGTGCCAGCACCCCCCCGGGGCCAATAGAGACCCAGTACTTC.

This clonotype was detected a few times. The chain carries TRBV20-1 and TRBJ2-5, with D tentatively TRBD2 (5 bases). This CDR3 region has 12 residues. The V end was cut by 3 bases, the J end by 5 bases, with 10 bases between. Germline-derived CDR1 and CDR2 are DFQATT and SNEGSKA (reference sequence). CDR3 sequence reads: CSASSSKETQYF. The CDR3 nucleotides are TGCAGTGCTAGTTCTAGCAAGGAGACCCAGTACTTC.

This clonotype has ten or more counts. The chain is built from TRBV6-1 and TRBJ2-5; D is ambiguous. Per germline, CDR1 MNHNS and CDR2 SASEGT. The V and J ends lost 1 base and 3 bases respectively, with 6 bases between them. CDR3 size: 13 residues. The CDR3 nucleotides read TGTGCCAGCAGTGAAGTCATAAAAGAGACCCAGTACTTC. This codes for CASSEVIKETQYF.

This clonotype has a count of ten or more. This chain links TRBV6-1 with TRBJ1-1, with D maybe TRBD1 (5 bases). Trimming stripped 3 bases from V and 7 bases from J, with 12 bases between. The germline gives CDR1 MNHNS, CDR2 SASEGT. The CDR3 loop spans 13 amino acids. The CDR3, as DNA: TGTGCCAGCAGTGAGGGGGAGACGGGTGAAGCTTTCTTT. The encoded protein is CASSEGETGEAFF.

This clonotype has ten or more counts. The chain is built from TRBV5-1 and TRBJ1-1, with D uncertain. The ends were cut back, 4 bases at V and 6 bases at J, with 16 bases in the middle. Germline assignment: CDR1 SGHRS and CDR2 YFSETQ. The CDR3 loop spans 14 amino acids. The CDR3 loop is CASSMDGYSPEAFF. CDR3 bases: TGCGCCAGCAGCATGGACGGTTATAGCCCTGAAGCTTTCTTT.

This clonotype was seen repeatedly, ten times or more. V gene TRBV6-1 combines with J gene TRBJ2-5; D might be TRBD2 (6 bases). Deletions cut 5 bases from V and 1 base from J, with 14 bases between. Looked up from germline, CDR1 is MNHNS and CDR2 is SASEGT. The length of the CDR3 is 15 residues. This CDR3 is CASSNGTSAQETQYF. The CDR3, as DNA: TGTGCCAGCAGTAACGGGACTTCCGCCCAAGAGACCCAGTACTTC.

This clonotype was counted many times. This CDR3 is CSARETDTREGTGELFF. CDR3 nucleotides: TGCAGTGCTAGAGAGACCGACACGCGGGAGGGAACCGGGGAGCTGTTTTTT. V and J are TRBV20-1 and TRBJ2-2; 9 bases agree with TRBD2. From germline, CDR1 is DFQATT and CDR2 SNEGSKA (reference sequence). J was trimmed by 5 bases and V by 0 bases; bases with no gene match: 10. The CDR3 is 17 amino acids.

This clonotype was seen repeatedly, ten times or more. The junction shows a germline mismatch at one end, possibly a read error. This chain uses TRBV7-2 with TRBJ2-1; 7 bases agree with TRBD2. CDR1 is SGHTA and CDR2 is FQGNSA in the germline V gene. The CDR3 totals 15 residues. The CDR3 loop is CASNLGGSFYNEQFF. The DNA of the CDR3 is TGTGCCAGCAACTTAGGCGGGAGTTTCTACAATGAGCAGTTCTTC.

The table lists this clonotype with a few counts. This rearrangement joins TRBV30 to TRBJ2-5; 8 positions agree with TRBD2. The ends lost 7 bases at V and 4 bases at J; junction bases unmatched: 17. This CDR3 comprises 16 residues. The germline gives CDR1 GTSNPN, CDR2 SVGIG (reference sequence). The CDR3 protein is CAFNGGGAGFSETQYF. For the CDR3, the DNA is TGTGCCTTCAACGGGGGGGGGGCCGGTTTCTCAGAGACCCAGTACTTC.

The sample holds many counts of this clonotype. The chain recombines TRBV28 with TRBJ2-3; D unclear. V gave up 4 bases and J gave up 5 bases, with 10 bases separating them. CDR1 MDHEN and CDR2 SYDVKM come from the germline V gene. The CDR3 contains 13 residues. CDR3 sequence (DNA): TGTGCCAGCAGTTCCCGGATTATAGATACGCAGTATTTT. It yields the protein CASSSRIIDTQYF.

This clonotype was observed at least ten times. The CDR3 sequence is CASSYARDTTTEAFF. Here the CDR3 DNA reads TGTGCCAGCAGTTACGCACGGGACACCACCACTGAAGCTTTCTTT. This rearrangement joins TRBV6-6 to TRBJ1-1; perhaps TRBD1 as D (6 bases). Germline V CDR1 and CDR2: MNHNY, SVGAGI (reference sequence). The V end lost 2 bases, the J end lost 4 bases, and 14 bases lay between the germline ends. The CDR3 length is 15 residues.